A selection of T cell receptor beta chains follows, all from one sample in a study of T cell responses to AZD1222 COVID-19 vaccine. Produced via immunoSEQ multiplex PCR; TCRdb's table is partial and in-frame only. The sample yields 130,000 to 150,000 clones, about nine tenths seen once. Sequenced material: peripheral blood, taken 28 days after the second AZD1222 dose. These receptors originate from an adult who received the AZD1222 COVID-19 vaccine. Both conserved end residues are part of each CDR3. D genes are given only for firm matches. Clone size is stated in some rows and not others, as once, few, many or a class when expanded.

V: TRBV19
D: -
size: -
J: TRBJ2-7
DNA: TGTGCCAGTAGTATAAATTCGAACGGCGGCGAGCAGTACTTC
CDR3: CASSINSNGGEQYF

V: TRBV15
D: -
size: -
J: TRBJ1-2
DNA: TGTGCCACCAGTCGGCGTGAAGAAAATGGCTACACCTTC
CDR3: CATSRREENGYTF

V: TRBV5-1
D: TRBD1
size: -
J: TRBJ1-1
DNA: TGCGCCAGCGGGACCGGGGACAGGGCCACTGAAGCTTTCTTT
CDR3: CASGTGDRATEAFF

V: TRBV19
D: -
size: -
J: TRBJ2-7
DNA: TGTGCCAGTAGTATAAACAGGAACTACGAGCAGTACTTC
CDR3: CASSINRNYEQYF

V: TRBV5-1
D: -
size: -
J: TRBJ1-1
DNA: TGCGCCAGCAGCTTGGACAGCATAGGTGAAGCTTTCTTT
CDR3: CASSLDSIGEAFF

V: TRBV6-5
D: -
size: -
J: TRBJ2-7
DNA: TGTGCCAGCAGTCGAGATCTCCTAGGGACCTACGAGCAGTACTTC
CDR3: CASSRDLLGTYEQYF

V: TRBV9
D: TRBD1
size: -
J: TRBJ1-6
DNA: TGTGCCAGCAGCGAGACAGGGACCGTTGTTAATTCACCCCTCCACTTT
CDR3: CASSETGTVVNSPLHF

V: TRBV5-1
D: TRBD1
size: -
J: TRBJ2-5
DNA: TGCGCCAGCAGCTTCGGACAGGGAGAAGAGACCCAGTACTTC
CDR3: CASSFGQGEETQYF

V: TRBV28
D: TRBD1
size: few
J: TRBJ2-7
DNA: TGTGCCAGCAGTTTAACAGGGGTTCCCTCCTACGAGCAGTACTTC
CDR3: CASSLTGVPSYEQYF

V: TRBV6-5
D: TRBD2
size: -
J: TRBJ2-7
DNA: TGTGCCAGCAGTTCCCGACTAGCGGGAGATCAATACGAGCAGTACTTC
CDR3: CASSSRLAGDQYEQYF

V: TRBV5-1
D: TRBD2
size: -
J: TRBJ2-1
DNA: TGCGCCAGCAGCGCGACGTACCCGGGACTAGCGGGAGGCCCCTCCTACAATGAGCAGTTCTTC
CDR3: CASSATYPGLAGGPSYNEQFF

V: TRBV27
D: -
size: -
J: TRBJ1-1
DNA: TGTGCCAGCAGTACCCTCCCTATACGGACAAGGAAGATCCGGAACACTGAAGCTTTCTTT
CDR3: CASSTLPIRTRKIRNTEAFF

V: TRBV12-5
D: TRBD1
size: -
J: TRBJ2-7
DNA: TGTGCTAGTGGTTTGGGGGGACAGGGGGCCTACGAGCAGTACTTC
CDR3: CASGLGGQGAYEQYF

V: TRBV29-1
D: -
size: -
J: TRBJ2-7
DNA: TGCAGCGTTTTGGTTCGACGGGACTACGAGCAGTACTTC
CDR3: CSVLVRRDYEQYF

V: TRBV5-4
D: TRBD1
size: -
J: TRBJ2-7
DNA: TGTGCCAGCAGCTCCAGGGGGACAGTTTACGAGCAGTACTTC
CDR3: CASSSRGTVYEQYF

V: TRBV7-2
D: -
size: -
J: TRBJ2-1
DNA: TGTGCCAGCAGCTTGGAGGGGGGGAGAGGAAGGCAGTTCTTC
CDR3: CASSLEGGRGRQFF

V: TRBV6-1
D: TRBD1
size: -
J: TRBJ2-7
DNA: TGTGCCAGCAGTAAAGCCGACAGGGGTAGGGATAGCTCCTACGAGCAGTACTTC
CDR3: CASSKADRGRDSSYEQYF

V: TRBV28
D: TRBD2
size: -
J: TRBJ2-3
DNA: TGTGCCAGCAGTGGGGGAGCGGGAGGCACAGATACGCAGTATTTT
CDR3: CASSGGAGGTDTQYF

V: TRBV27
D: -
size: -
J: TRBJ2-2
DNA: TGTGCCAGCAGTTTGTTCAGTCAAAACACCGGGGAGCTGTTTTTT
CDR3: CASSLFSQNTGELFF

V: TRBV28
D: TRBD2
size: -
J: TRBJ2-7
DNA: TGTGCCAGCAGTTTAGCTAGCGGGAGGGCCGAGCAGTACTTC
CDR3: CASSLASGRAEQYF

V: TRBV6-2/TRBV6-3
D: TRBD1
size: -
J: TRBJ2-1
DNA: TGTGCCAGCAGTTCTTTACCGGGACAGGGCTCCTACAATGAGCAGTTCTTC
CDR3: CASSSLPGQGSYNEQFF

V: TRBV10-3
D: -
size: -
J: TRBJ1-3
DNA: TGTGCCATCAGTGGTAGGTCAGACGGAAACACCATATATTTT
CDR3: CAISGRSDGNTIYF

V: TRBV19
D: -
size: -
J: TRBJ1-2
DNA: TGTGCCAGTAGTATTTGGTGGGGGGTGCAGGGCTACACCTTC
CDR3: CASSIWWGVQGYTF

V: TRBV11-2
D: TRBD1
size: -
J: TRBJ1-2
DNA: TGTGCCAGCAGCCAAACAGGGGGAAATGAGGGCTACACCTTC
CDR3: CASSQTGGNEGYTF

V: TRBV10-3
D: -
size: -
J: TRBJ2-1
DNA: TGTGCCATCAGTGCGTTAGAAGTGGATGAGCAGTTCTTC
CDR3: CAISALEVDEQFF

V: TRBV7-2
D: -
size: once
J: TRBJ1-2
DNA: TGTGCCAGCAGCCCCGGTAGGGCCTATGGCTACACCTTC
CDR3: CASSPGRAYGYTF

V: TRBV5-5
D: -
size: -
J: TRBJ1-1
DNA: TGTGCCAGCAGCTTGGCCCCAGGGCTGAACAAGAACACTGAAGCTTTCTTT
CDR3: CASSLAPGLNKNTEAFF

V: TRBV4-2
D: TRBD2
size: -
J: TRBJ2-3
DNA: TGTGCCAGCAGCCCAACGGCGACTAGCGGGGGGATGAGTACGCAGTATTTT
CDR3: CASSPTATSGGMSTQYF

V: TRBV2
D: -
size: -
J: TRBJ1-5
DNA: TGTGCCAGCAGCGGGGAGGGAGATCAGCCCCAGCATTTT
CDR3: CASSGEGDQPQHF

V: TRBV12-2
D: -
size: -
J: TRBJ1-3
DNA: TGTGCAAGTCGCTTTCCGGGACAGCCAAGCTCTGGAAACACCATATATTTT
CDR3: CASRFPGQPSSGNTIYF

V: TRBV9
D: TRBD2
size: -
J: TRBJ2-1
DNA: TGTGCCAGCAGCCCTAGCGGGGGTCCCAATGAGCAGTTCTTC
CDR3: CASSPSGGPNEQFF

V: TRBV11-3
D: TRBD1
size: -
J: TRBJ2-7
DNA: TGTGCCAGCAGCTTAGGCGGGACAGGTACCTACGAGCAGTACTTC
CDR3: CASSLGGTGTYEQYF

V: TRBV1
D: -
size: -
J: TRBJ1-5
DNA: TGCACCAGCAGCCAAGATTACTTACATTTT
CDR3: CTSSQDYLHF

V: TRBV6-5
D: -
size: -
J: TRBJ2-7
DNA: TGTGCCAGTTTAAGAGGCTACGAGCAGTACTTC
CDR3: CASLRGYEQYF

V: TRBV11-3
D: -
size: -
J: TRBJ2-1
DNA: TGTGCCAGCAGCTCGAATACCCTCCCGCCAACCTTCTTC
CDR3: CASSSNTLPPTFF

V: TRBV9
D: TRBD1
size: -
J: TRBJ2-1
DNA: TGTGCCAGCAGCCCCGACAGGGGGCGGGACAATGAGCAGTTCTTC
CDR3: CASSPDRGRDNEQFF

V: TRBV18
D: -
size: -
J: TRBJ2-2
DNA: TGTGCCAGCTCACCGCCGATCTTTGGGGCGAACACCGGGGAGCTGTTTTTT
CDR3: CASSPPIFGANTGELFF

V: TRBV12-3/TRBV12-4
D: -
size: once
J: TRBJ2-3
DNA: TGTGCCAGCAGTTTAGCAGATACGCAGTATTTT
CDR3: CASSLADTQYF

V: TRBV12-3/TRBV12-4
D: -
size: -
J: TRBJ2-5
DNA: TGTGCCAGCATGCAAGTCCAAGAGACCCAGTACTTC
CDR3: CASMQVQETQYF

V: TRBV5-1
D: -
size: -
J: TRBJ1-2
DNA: TGCGCCAGCAGCTTAGGGGGTTTAGGCTATGGCTACACCTTC
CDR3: CASSLGGLGYGYTF

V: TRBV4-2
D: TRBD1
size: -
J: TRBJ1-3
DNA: TGTGCCAGCAGCCAACAGACAGGGAAAGGGGTGGAGAACACCATATATTTT
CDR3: CASSQQTGKGVENTIYF

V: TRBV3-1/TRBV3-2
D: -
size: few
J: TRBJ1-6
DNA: TGTGCCAGCAGCCAAGTGGCGGGGGGCTCCCTCCACTTT
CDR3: CASSQVAGGSLHF

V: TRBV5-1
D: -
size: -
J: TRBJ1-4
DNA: TGCGCCAGCAGCCCCGCAACTAATGAAAAACTGTTTTTT
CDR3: CASSPATNEKLFF

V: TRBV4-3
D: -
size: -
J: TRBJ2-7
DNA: TGCGCCAGCAGCCAAGATCGGTTCGGAACCTACGAGCAGTACTTC
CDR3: CASSQDRFGTYEQYF

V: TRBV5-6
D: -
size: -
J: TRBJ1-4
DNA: TGTGCCAGCAGCCCTGGGGCGTTTGATGAAAAACTGTTTTTT
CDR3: CASSPGAFDEKLFF

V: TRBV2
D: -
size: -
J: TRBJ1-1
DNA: TGTGCCAGCAGTGGGGCCGCAAACACTGAAGCTTTCTTT
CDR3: CASSGAANTEAFF

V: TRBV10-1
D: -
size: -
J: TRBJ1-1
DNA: TGCGCCAGCAGTACAGGGAGCACTGAAGCTTTCTTT
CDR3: CASSTGSTEAFF

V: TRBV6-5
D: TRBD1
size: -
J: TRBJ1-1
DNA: TGTGCCAGCAGTTACTCGAGGACAGGGATGACTGAAGCTTTCTTT
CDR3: CASSYSRTGMTEAFF

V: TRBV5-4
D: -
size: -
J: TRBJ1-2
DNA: TGTGCCAGCAGTGGGGGGCGGAGCTATGGCTACACCTTC
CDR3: CASSGGRSYGYTF

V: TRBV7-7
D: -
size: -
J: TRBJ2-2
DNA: TGTGCCAGCAGCTTGTATTCAGGGGCAGGCACCGGGGAGCTGTTTTTT
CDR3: CASSLYSGAGTGELFF

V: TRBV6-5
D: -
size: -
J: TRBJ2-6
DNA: TGTGCCAGCATTAGAGGGGACTCTGGGGCCAACGTCCTGACTTTC
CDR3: CASIRGDSGANVLTF

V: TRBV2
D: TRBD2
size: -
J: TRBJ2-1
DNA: TGTGCCAGCAGTCTCCGGGGGGGGCCGAGCTCCTACAATGAGCAGTTCTTC
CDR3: CASSLRGGPSSYNEQFF

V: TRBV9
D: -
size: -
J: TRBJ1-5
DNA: TGTGCCAGCAGCGAGGGTACATGGAGCAATCAGCCCCAGCATTTT
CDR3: CASSEGTWSNQPQHF

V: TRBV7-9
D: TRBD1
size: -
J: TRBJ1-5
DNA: TGTGCCAGCAGCTTAGGACAGGGCGATCAGCCCCAGCATTTT
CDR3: CASSLGQGDQPQHF

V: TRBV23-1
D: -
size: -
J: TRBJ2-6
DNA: TGCGCCAGTCCTGGGCGGGCCTCTGGGGCCAACGTCCTGACTTTC
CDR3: CASPGRASGANVLTF

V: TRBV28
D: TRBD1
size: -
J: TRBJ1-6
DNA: TGTGCCAGCACCGAGAATGACAGGGTTTCTTCACCCCTCCACTTT
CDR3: CASTENDRVSSPLHF

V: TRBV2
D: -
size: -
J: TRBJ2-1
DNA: TGTGCCAGCAGCCCTCGGGGAGTCCTCAATGAGCAGTTCTTC
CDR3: CASSPRGVLNEQFF